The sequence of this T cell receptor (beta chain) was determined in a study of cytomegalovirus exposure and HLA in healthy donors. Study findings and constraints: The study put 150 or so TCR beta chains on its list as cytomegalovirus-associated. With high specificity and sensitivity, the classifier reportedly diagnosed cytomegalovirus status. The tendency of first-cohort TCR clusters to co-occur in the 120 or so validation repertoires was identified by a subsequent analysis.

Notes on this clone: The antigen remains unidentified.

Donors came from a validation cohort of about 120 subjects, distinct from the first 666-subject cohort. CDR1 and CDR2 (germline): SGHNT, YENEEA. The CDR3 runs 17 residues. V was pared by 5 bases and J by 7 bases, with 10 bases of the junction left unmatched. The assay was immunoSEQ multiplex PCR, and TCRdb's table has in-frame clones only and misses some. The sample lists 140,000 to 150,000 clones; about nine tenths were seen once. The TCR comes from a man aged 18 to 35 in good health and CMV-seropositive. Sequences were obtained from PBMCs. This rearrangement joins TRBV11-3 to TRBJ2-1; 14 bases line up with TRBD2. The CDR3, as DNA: TGTGCCAGCAGCCCCGGGACTAGCGGGAGTCTAAGGAATGAGCAGTTCTTC. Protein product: CASSPGTSGSLRNEQFF.